Listed below are T cell receptor beta chains from one sample, sequenced in a study of control samples from healthy donors and cancer patients. Sequencing was performed with immunoSEQ multiplex PCR; in TCRdb, only in-frame clones are kept and a portion is missing. The sample holds more than 50,000 clones, over 75% seen once. Sequenced input: blood. The receptors were gathered from a man aged 35-49 years in good health. The CDR3 runs from the conserved cysteine through the conserved F or W. Fields, in order: J gene, V gene, CDR3 length, D gene, CDR3 protein, CDR3 DNA. D genes are given only for firm matches.

j_call: TRBJ1-1; v_call: TRBV12-3/TRBV12-4; cdr3_length: 12; d_call: NA; cdr3_aa: CASSTRRVEAFF; cdr3_nt: TGTGCCAGCAGTACCCGCAGGGTTGAAGCTTTCTTT
j_call: TRBJ1-5; v_call: TRBV7-2; cdr3_length: 14; d_call: NA; cdr3_aa: CASSLTGGNQPQHF; cdr3_nt: TGTGCCAGCAGCTTAACAGGAGGCAATCAGCCCCAGCATTTT
j_call: TRBJ2-2; v_call: TRBV7-2; cdr3_length: 15; d_call: NA; cdr3_aa: CASSQTGAGAGELFF; cdr3_nt: TGTGCCAGCAGCCAGACAGGGGCGGGGGCCGGGGAGCTGTTTTTT
j_call: TRBJ2-1; v_call: TRBV14; cdr3_length: 15; d_call: TRBD2; cdr3_aa: CASKPSQPGGGEQFF; cdr3_nt: TGTGCCAGCAAACCGAGTCAGCCGGGAGGAGGTGAGCAGTTCTTC
j_call: TRBJ2-3; v_call: TRBV27; cdr3_length: 12; d_call: NA; cdr3_aa: CASSFLGDTQYF; cdr3_nt: TGTGCCAGCAGTTTTTTGGGTGACACGCAGTATTTT
j_call: TRBJ1-2; v_call: TRBV28; cdr3_length: 15; d_call: NA; cdr3_aa: CASSLGGASNYGYTF; cdr3_nt: TGTGCCAGCAGTTTAGGGGGGGCTTCTAACTATGGCTACACCTTC
j_call: TRBJ2-3; v_call: TRBV7-2; cdr3_length: 17; d_call: NA; cdr3_aa: CASSRLPGGGATDTQYF; cdr3_nt: TGTGCCAGCAGCCGTCTACCGGGTGGCGGGGCCACAGATACGCAGTATTTT
j_call: TRBJ1-2; v_call: TRBV28; cdr3_length: 15; d_call: NA; cdr3_aa: CASSLRGGRIGGYTF; cdr3_nt: TGTGCCAGCAGTTTACGCGGGGGGCGCATTGGAGGCTACACCTTC
j_call: TRBJ2-2; v_call: TRBV6-5; cdr3_length: 14; d_call: NA; cdr3_aa: CASTGSYGTGELFF; cdr3_nt: TGTGCCAGCACCGGATCTTATGGTACCGGGGAGCTGTTTTTT
j_call: TRBJ1-6; v_call: TRBV5-1; cdr3_length: 16; d_call: TRBD1; cdr3_aa: CASSLGGQGIDSPLHF; cdr3_nt: TGCGCCAGCAGCTTGGGAGGACAGGGTATTGATTCACCCCTCCACTTT
j_call: TRBJ1-1; v_call: TRBV5-8; cdr3_length: 12; d_call: NA; cdr3_aa: CASSPQGTEAFF; cdr3_nt: TGTGCCAGCAGCCCGCAGGGGACTGAAGCTTTCTTT
j_call: TRBJ1-3; v_call: TRBV11-3; cdr3_length: 14; d_call: NA; cdr3_aa: CASSLWGEGNTIYF; cdr3_nt: TGTGCCAGCAGCTTGTGGGGGGAAGGAAACACCATATATTTT
j_call: TRBJ1-1; v_call: TRBV9; cdr3_length: 12; d_call: NA; cdr3_aa: CASSPSGTEAFF; cdr3_nt: TGTGCCAGCAGCCCTTCGGGCACTGAAGCTTTCTTT
j_call: TRBJ2-1; v_call: TRBV11-2; cdr3_length: 12; d_call: NA; cdr3_aa: CASSLDGQIQFF; cdr3_nt: TGTGCCAGCAGCTTAGATGGTCAGATCCAGTTCTTC
j_call: TRBJ2-3; v_call: TRBV10-3; cdr3_length: 15; d_call: TRBD1; cdr3_aa: CAISVGQGAKDTQYF; cdr3_nt: TGTGCCATCAGTGTGGGACAGGGGGCGAAAGATACGCAGTATTTT
j_call: TRBJ2-1; v_call: TRBV18; cdr3_length: 16; d_call: TRBD2; cdr3_aa: CASSPLGRGGVNEQFF; cdr3_nt: TGTGCCAGCTCACCCCTGGGGCGGGGGGGCGTGAATGAGCAGTTCTTC
j_call: TRBJ1-2; v_call: TRBV11-3; cdr3_length: 16; d_call: NA; cdr3_aa: CASSLDQAGIPYGYTF; cdr3_nt: TGTGCCAGCAGCTTAGATCAGGCAGGGATCCCCTATGGCTACACCTTC
j_call: TRBJ1-2; v_call: TRBV6-2/TRBV6-3; cdr3_length: 13; d_call: TRBD1; cdr3_aa: CASRYRGPYGYTF; cdr3_nt: TGTGCCAGCAGGTACAGGGGTCCCTATGGCTACACCTTC
j_call: TRBJ2-2; v_call: TRBV11-3; cdr3_length: 15; d_call: NA; cdr3_aa: CASSLVVGDTEELFF; cdr3_nt: TGTGCCAGCAGCTTAGTAGTTGGCGACACCGAGGAGCTGTTTTTT
j_call: TRBJ2-4; v_call: TRBV7-9; cdr3_length: 14; d_call: NA; cdr3_aa: CASSLVSAENIQYF; cdr3_nt: TGTGCCAGCAGCTTAGTATCGGCAGAAAACATTCAGTACTTC